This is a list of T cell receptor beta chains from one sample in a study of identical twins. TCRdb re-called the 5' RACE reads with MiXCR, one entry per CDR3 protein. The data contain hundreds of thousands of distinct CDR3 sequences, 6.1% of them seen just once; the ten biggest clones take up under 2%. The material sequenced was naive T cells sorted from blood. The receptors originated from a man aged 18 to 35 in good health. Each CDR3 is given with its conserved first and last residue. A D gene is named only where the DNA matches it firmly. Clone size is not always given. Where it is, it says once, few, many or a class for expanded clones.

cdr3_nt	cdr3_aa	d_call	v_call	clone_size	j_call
TGTGCCAGCAGGCGGGGAGGACGGGACGATCAAGCTTTCTTT	CASRRGGRDDQAFF	NA	TRBV6-1	many	TRBJ1-1
TGTGCCAGCAGCTCACCGGGACAGGGGGATGAAAAACTGTTTTTT	CASSSPGQGDEKLFF	TRBD1	TRBV7-2	few	TRBJ1-4
TGTGCCAGCAATTGGGGCAACACAGATACGCAGTATTTT	CASNWGNTDTQYF	NA	TRBV7-9	NA	TRBJ2-3
TGCGCCAGCAGCCGAAAACCCGACACCGGGGAGCTGTTTTTT	CASSRKPDTGELFF	NA	TRBV5-1	few	TRBJ2-2
TGCGCCAGCAGCTCGGGACAGGGTGCTGAAAAACTGTTTTTT	CASSSGQGAEKLFF	TRBD1	TRBV5-1	many	TRBJ1-4
TGCGCCAGCAGCTTCGACCAAGGAACCCAGTACTTC	CASSFDQGTQYF	NA	TRBV5-1	few	TRBJ2-5
TGTGCCAGCAGTTTTTACCCGAGATCTAATGAAAAACTGTTTTTT	CASSFYPRSNEKLFF	NA	TRBV12-3/TRBV12-4	many	TRBJ1-4
TGTGCCAGCAGCCTGCGGGAGACGGTGCCTTCGGATGAGCAGTTCTTC	CASSLRETVPSDEQFF	TRBD2	TRBV7-9	many	TRBJ2-1
TGTGCCAGCAGCTTGTTCAGGCGGGAAAAACTGTTTTTT	CASSLFRREKLFF	NA	TRBV5-5	NA	TRBJ1-4
TGCAGTGCAACCCAAACCCGGGACAGAAGTTGGAACACTGAAGCTTTCTTT	CSATQTRDRSWNTEAFF	TRBD1	TRBV20-1	NA	TRBJ1-1
TGTGCCAGCAGCTACCCGGACTCTCGCCTGGACGAGCAGTACTTC	CASSYPDSRLDEQYF	NA	TRBV7-8	NA	TRBJ2-7
TGTGCCAGCAGTTATTCCCCTTCGACTTTCACAGATACGCAGTATTTT	CASSYSPSTFTDTQYF	NA	TRBV6-5	many	TRBJ2-3
TGCAGCGTTGAAGGCACTAGCGGGGGGACAGATACGCAGTATTTT	CSVEGTSGGTDTQYF	TRBD2	TRBV29-1	many	TRBJ2-3
TGTGCCACCGGTCCTCTTTCTAGCGGGAGTGTAGAGACCCAGTACTTC	CATGPLSSGSVETQYF	TRBD2	TRBV24-1	many	TRBJ2-5
TGCGCCAGCAGCTTGGGCCAGGGGGAGAATGAGCAGTTCTTC	CASSLGQGENEQFF	TRBD1	TRBV5-1	many	TRBJ2-1
TGTGCCAGCACCTTTAGCAGGGGGCGCGACACTGAAGCTTTCTTT	CASTFSRGRDTEAFF	TRBD1	TRBV6-1	few	TRBJ1-1
TGCGCCAGCAGCTTAAGGCAGCGGGAGCTAAGCGATGAGCAGTTCTTC	CASSLRQRELSDEQFF	TRBD2	TRBV5-1	few	TRBJ2-1
TGCAGCGTATCAGGGGTTTTAGGCTACACCTTC	CSVSGVLGYTF	NA	TRBV29-1	few	TRBJ1-2
TGTGCCAGCAGCTTAAAGGGACACGGGACAGATACGCAGTATTTT	CASSLKGHGTDTQYF	NA	TRBV11-1	few	TRBJ2-3
TGTGCCAGCAGAATAGAGCTTTCCTATAATTCACCCCTCCACTTT	CASRIELSYNSPLHF	NA	TRBV6-1	NA	TRBJ1-6
TGTGCCAGCAGCGCCAGACGGACCTACAATGAGCAGTTCTTC	CASSARRTYNEQFF	NA	TRBV9	few	TRBJ2-1
TGTGCCAGCAGTGGACTAGCGGGAGGGGTCTGGAATGAGCAGTTCTTC	CASSGLAGGVWNEQFF	TRBD2	TRBV6-2/TRBV6-3	NA	TRBJ2-1
TGTGCCAGCAGTTCAGACAGGGGCCGGGATTACAATGAGCAGTTCTTC	CASSSDRGRDYNEQFF	TRBD1	TRBV7-9	many	TRBJ2-1
TGTGCCAGCAGCGTAAGCGTTATGAACACTGAAGCTTTCTTT	CASSVSVMNTEAFF	NA	TRBV9	many	TRBJ1-1
TGTGCCATCAGTGAGTTAAGCGCTACCGGGGAGCTGTTTTTT	CAISELSATGELFF	NA	TRBV10-3	NA	TRBJ2-2
TGCGCCAGCAGCCAAGATCAGGGAAGGGGCCACAATGAGCAGTTCTTC	CASSQDQGRGHNEQFF	NA	TRBV4-3	few	TRBJ2-1
TGTGCCACCAGCAGAGGCAGCTCTGGAAACACCATATATTTT	CATSRGSSGNTIYF	NA	TRBV15	many	TRBJ1-3
TGCGCCAGCAGAGGTGGCGGCTTTGATAGCAATCAGCCCCAGCATTTT	CASRGGGFDSNQPQHF	NA	TRBV5-1	few	TRBJ1-5
TGTGCCAGCAGCAATGATCGGGACTTACAGTACTTC	CASSNDRDLQYF	NA	TRBV12-3/TRBV12-4	many	TRBJ2-4
TGTGCCAGCAGACTAGGGACAACGGAGGGGGAGCTGTTTTTT	CASRLGTTEGELFF	NA	TRBV12-3/TRBV12-4	many	TRBJ2-2
TGTGCCAGCAGCCGAACTAGCGGAGAGACCCAGTACTTC	CASSRTSGETQYF	TRBD2	TRBV7-3	many	TRBJ2-5
TGTGCCAGCATTCAACGGGAGGGCCGGAATGAGCAGTTCTTC	CASIQREGRNEQFF	TRBD2	TRBV2	NA	TRBJ2-1
TGTGCCAGCAGCTTAAGGTGGGAAGGGTTCCAGGGGGACCAAGAGACCCAGTACTTC	CASSLRWEGFQGDQETQYF	TRBD1	TRBV5-4	many	TRBJ2-5
TGTGCCAGCAGTTTGCATAGGGGAAAAAGCACTGAAGCTTTCTTT	CASSLHRGKSTEAFF	NA	TRBV28	few	TRBJ1-1
TGTGCCAGCAGCTTAGATGGGCATTTCCCAACTAATGAAAAACTGTTTTTT	CASSLDGHFPTNEKLFF	NA	TRBV11-2	many	TRBJ1-4
TGTGCCAGCAGCTTAGAGGTGATGGCTCCTGCTTTCGATACGCAGTATTTT	CASSLEVMAPAFDTQYF	NA	TRBV11-2	few	TRBJ2-3
TGTGCCAGCAGCCAAGCGGGCGGCGCCTACGAGCAGTACTTC	CASSQAGGAYEQYF	NA	TRBV3-1	NA	TRBJ2-7
TGCAGTGCTAGAGGATTCAGGGATAAGGATGAGCAGTTCTTC	CSARGFRDKDEQFF	NA	TRBV20-1	NA	TRBJ2-1
TGCAGTGCTAGCGCGCTAGCGGGAGACAATGAGCAGTTCTTC	CSASALAGDNEQFF	TRBD2	TRBV20-1	many	TRBJ2-1
TGTGCCAGCAGCTTCTCGGCCGGTTACAATCAGCCCCAGCATTTT	CASSFSAGYNQPQHF	NA	TRBV5-5	few	TRBJ1-5
TGTGCCAGCAGTTTAGTAGGGGGCGCTACTGGGGCCAACGTCCTGACTTTC	CASSLVGGATGANVLTF	TRBD1	TRBV12-3/TRBV12-4	NA	TRBJ2-6
TGTGCCAGCAGCCATCATACAGGGGTCAGCACCGGGGAGCTGTTTTTT	CASSHHTGVSTGELFF	TRBD1	TRBV5-5	many	TRBJ2-2
TGTGCCAGCAGTGACGACCAAACCTATGATGACGAGCAGTACTTC	CASSDDQTYDDEQYF	NA	TRBV25-1	NA	TRBJ2-7
TGTGCCAGCAGCTTAGGGGTGAGCGGGACCCGTTACAATGAGCAGTTCTTC	CASSLGVSGTRYNEQFF	TRBD2	TRBV7-2	many	TRBJ2-1
TGCAGTGCTAACCAACACAGGGGGGGGCCCTACGAGCAGTACTTC	CSANQHRGGPYEQYF	NA	TRBV20-1	many	TRBJ2-7
TGTGCCAGCCGAAACAGGGAGGGGTCCCAGCATTTT	CASRNREGSQHF	NA	TRBV12-3/TRBV12-4	NA	TRBJ1-5
TGTGCCAGCAGCCAACTACGTTCTGGTTTGGATACGCAGTATTTT	CASSQLRSGLDTQYF	NA	TRBV14	NA	TRBJ2-3
TGTGCCAGCAGTTTGGAGGGACGACTCGAAGAGCAGTTCTTC	CASSLEGRLEEQFF	NA	TRBV12-3/TRBV12-4	many	TRBJ2-1
TGTGCCAGCAGTAAAGACAGGGGATCCGGGGAGCTGTTTTTT	CASSKDRGSGELFF	TRBD1	TRBV12-3/TRBV12-4	NA	TRBJ2-2